This record looks at one T cell receptor beta chain sequence and its context. Its antigen remains unidentified. These data are taken from a study of Ad26.COV2.S vaccination and SARS-CoV-2 variants. Turning to the study itself: Each vaccinee took Ad26.COV2.S intramuscularly, once or twice 56 days apart. Whole-study results and caveats: Total T cell responses may have been underestimated by the TCR breadth and depth analyses. Breadth measured for non-spike TCRs was similar across vaccine and placebo recipients.

Treatment noted: over 15 received Ad26.COV2.S at low or high dose, single or two shots; a few received placebo; per-sample allocation not given. Samples came from day 63 after the first vaccine or placebo injection. Cohort 1b enrolled adults aged 18-55 years in Boston. The length of the CDR3 is 13 residues. With 5 bases clipped from V and 6 bases from J, the junction kept 6 bases outside the gene matches. Generated by immunoSEQ multiplex PCR, the TCRdb table keeps only in-frame clones and is missing some. The sample lists around 450,000 clones; 70% to 90% were seen once. The gene calls are TRBV12-3 or TRBV12-4 and TRBJ1-1; 7 bases are a match to TRBD1. The sequence was collected from a person between 18 and 65 years old who received the Ad26.COV2.S COVID-19 vaccine or a placebo. Sequenced here: peripheral blood, sampled in a trial of Ad26.COV2.S vaccine versus placebo. This CDR3 reads CASSLLTGPEAFF. DNA of the CDR3: TGTGCCAGCAGTCTCCTGACAGGGCCTGAAGCTTTCTTT.